This TCR beta chain was identified in a study of cytomegalovirus exposure and HLA in healthy donors. This PCR relied on a set of 60 Vbeta primers and 13 Jbeta primers. Method: immunoSEQ multiplex PCR; TCRdb's copy keeps in-frame clones and lacks some. The sample lists 170,000 or so clones; 78% were seen once. The ends lost 4 bases at V and 4 bases at J; junction bases unmatched: 6. Germline V gene lookup returns CDR1 MNHNS and CDR2 SASEGT. This CDR3 spans 15 amino acids. This chain links TRBV6-1 with TRBJ1-3; 8 nucleotides align to TRBD1. The source of this sequence is a woman in her 50s in good health and CMV-seropositive. Sequencing input: PBMCs. Here the CDR3 reads CASSVTGGRGNTIYF. In DNA, the CDR3 is TGTGCCAGCAGTGTAACAGGGGGTAGGGGAAACACCATATATTTT.